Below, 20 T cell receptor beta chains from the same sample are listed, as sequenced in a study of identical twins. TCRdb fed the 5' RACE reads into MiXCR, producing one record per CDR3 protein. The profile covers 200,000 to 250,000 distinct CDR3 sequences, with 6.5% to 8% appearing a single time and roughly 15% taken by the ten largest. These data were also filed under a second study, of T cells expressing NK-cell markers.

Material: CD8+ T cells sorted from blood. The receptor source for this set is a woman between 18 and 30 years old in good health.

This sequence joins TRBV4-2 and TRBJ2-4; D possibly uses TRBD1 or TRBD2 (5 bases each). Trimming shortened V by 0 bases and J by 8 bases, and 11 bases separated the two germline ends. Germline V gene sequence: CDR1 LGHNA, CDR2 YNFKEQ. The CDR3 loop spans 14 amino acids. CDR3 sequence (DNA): TGTGCCAGCAGCCAAGAGAGGGACGGGGACATTCAGTACTTC. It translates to CASSQERDGDIQYF.

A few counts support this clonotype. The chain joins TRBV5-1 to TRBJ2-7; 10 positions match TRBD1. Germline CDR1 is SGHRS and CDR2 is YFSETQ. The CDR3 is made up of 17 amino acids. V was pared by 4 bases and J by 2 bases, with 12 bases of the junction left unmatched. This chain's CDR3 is CASSPGQGGVYAYEQYF. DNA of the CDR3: TGCGCCAGCAGCCCTGGACAGGGGGGTGTGTATGCCTACGAGCAGTACTTC.

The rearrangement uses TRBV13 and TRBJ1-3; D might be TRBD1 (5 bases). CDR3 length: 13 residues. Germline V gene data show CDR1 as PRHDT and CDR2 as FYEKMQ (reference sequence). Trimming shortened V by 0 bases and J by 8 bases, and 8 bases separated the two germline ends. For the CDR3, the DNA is TGTGCCAGCAGCTTAGGAGAACAGGACACCATATATTTT. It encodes CASSLGEQDTIYF.

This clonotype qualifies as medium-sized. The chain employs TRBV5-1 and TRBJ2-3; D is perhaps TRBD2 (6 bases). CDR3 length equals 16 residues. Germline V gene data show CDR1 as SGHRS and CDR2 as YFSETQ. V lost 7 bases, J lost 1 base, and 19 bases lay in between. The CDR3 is CASHFPGDGGTDTQYF. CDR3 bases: TGCGCCAGCCACTTTCCGGGGGACGGGGGCACAGATACGCAGTATTTT.

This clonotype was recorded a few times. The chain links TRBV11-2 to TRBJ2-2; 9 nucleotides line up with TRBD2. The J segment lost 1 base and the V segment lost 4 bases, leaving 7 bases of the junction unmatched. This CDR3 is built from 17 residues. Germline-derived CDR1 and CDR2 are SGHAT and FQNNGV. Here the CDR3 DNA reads TGTGCCAGCAGCTCAACCCTAGCGGGGAGGAACACCGGGGAGCTGTTTTTT. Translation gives CASSSTLAGRNTGELFF.

The CDR3 DNA reads TGTGCCAGCAGCTCCTTGTGGGTAGTTTCCTACAATGAGCAGTTCTTC. It encodes CASSSLWVVSYNEQFF. The chain is built from TRBV5-6 and TRBJ2-1, with D uncertain. The CDR3 loop spans 16 amino acids. The germline V gene encodes CDR1 SGHDT and CDR2 YYEEEE. The V end was cut by 3 bases, the J end by 1 base, with 14 bases between.

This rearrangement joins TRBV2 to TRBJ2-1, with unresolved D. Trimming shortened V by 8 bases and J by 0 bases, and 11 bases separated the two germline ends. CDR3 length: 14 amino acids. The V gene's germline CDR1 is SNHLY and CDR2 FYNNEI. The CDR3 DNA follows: TGTGCCAGCCTAGAACTGATCTCCTACAATGAGCAGTTCTTC. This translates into CASLELISYNEQFF.

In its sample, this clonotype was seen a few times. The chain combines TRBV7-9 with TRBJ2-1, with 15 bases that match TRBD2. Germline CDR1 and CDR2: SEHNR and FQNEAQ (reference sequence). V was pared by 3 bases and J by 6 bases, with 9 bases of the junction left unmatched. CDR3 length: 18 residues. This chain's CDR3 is CASSLGLAGGLYANEQFF. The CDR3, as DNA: TGTGCCAGCAGCTTGGGACTAGCGGGGGGCCTCTATGCCAATGAGCAGTTCTTC.

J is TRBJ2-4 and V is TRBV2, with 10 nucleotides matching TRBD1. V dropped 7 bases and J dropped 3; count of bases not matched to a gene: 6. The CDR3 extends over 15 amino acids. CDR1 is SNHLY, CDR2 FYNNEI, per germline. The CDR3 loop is CASILGQGFKNIQYF. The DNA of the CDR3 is TGTGCCAGCATCCTGGGACAGGGGTTCAAAAACATTCAGTACTTC. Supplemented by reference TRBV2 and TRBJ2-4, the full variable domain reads EPEVTQTPSHQVTQMGQEVILRCVPISNHLYFYWYRQILGQKVEFLVSFYNNEISEKSEIFDDQFSVERPDGSNFTLKIRSTKLEDSAMYFCASILGQGFKNIQYFGAGTRLSVL.

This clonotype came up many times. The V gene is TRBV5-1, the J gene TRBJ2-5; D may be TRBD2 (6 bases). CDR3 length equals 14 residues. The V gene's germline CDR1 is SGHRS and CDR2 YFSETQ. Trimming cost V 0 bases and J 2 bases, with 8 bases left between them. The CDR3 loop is CASSLVLAQETQYF. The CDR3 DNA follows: TGCGCCAGCAGCTTGGTTCTAGCGCAAGAGACCCAGTACTTC.

The CDR3 region has the DNA TGCGCCAGCAGCCAAGATACCCGGACAGGGGCCTACGAGCAGTACTTC. As protein: CASSQDTRTGAYEQYF. The chain couples TRBV4-3 to TRBJ2-7, with TRBD1 identical over 9 bases. Trimming took 0 bases from V and 2 from J; bases not matched to a gene: 5. CDR1 is LGHNA, CDR2 YSLEER, per germline. The CDR3 contains 16 residues.

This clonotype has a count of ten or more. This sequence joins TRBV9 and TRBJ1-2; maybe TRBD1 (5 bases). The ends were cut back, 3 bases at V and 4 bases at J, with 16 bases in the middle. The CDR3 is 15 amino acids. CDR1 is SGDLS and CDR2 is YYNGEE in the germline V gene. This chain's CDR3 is CASSAGTGLSYGYTF. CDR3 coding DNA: TGTGCCAGCAGCGCCGGGACGGGTCTATCCTATGGCTACACCTTC.

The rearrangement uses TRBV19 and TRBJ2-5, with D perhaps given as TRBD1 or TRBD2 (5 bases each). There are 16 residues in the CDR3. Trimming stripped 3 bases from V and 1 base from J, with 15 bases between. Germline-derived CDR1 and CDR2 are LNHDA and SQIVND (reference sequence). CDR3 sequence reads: CASSIRDLPAQETQYF. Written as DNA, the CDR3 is TGTGCCAGTAGTATCAGGGACCTCCCGGCCCAAGAGACCCAGTACTTC.

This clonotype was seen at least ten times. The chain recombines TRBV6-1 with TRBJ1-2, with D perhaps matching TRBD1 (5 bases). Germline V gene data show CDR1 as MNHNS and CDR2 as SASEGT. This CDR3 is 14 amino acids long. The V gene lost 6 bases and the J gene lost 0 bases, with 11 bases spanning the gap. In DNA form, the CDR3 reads TGTGCCAGCAGGCGAACGACAGCTAACTATGGCTACACCTTC. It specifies CASRRTTANYGYTF.

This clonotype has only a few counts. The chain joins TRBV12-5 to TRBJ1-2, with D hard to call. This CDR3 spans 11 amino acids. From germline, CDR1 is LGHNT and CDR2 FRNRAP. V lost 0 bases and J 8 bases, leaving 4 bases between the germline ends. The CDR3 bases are TGTGCTAGTGGTTTGGTGGACGGCTACACCTTC. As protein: CASGLVDGYTF.

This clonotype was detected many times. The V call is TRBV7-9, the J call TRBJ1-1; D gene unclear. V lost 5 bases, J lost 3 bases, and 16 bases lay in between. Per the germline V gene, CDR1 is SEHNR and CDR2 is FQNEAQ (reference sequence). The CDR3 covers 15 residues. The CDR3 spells CASSIRSGGYTEAFF. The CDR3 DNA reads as TGTGCCAGCAGCATACGCTCGGGAGGGTACACTGAAGCTTTCTTT.

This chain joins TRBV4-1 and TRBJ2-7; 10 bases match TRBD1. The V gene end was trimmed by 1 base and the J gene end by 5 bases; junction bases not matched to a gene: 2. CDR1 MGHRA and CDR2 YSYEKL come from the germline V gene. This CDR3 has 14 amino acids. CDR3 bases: TGCGCCAGCAGCCAAGCGACAGGGGGCAACGAGCAGTACTTC. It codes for CASSQATGGNEQYF.

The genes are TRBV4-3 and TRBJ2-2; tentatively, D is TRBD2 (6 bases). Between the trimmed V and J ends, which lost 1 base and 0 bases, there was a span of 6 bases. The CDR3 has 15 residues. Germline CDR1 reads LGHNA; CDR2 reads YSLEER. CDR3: CASSQAGANTGELFF. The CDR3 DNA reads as TGCGCCAGCAGCCAAGCGGGAGCGAACACCGGGGAGCTGTTTTTT.

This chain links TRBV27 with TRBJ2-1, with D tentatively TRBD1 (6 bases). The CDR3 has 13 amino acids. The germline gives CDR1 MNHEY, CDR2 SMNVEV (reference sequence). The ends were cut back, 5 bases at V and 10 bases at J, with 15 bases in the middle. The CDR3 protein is CASSPTGTGEQFF. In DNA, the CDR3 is TGTGCCAGCAGTCCCACAGGGACGGGGGAGCAGTTCTTC.

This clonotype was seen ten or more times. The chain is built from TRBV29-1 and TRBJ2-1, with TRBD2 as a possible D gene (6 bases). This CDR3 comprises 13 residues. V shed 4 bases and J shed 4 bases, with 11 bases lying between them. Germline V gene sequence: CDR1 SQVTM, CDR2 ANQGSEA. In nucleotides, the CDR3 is TGCAGCGTTGCTGGGGGAGGTTACAATGAGCAGTTCTTC. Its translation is CSVAGGGYNEQFF.